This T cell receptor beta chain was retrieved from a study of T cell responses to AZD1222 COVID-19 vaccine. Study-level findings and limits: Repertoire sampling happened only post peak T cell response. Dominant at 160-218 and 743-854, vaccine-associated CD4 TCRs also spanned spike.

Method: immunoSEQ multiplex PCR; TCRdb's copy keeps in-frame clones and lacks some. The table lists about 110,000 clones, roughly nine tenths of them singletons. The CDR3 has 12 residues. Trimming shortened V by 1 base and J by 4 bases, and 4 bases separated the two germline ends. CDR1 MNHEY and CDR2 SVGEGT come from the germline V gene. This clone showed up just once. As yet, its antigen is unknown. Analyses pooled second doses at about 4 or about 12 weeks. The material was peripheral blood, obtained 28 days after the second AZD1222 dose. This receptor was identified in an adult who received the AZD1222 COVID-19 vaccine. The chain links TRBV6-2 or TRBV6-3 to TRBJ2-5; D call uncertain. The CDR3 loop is CASSYWGETQYF. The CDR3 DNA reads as TGTGCCAGCAGTTACTGGGGAGAGACCCAGTACTTC.